This is a list of T cell receptor beta chains from one sample in a study of a mutant IDH1 vaccine in newly diagnosed glioma. Using immunoSEQ multiplex PCR, the repertoire was profiled, and TCRdb retains in-frame clones only, with some absent. Of about 92,000 clones in the sample, roughly 75% were seen once. Specimen: PBMCs, collected from a glioma patient treated with radiotherapy, temozolomide or both. All receptors derive from a man aged 35-49 years with glioma. Both conserved end residues are trimmed from each CDR3. A D gene is named only where the DNA matches it firmly.

CDR3 protein	V gene	D gene
ASSRSIRGILYEQY	TRBV18	TRBD1
ASSRVLGDGYT	TRBV4-3	NA
ASSYQTGFTGELF	TRBV11-1	NA
ASSSMAGGTGETQY	TRBV5-1	TRBD1
ASSQDSATQY	TRBV4-3	NA
ATSVGAPAYSNQPQH	TRBV10-3	NA
ASGEPQH	TRBV2	NA
ASSLVSMNTEAF	TRBV5-1	NA
ASSVPLLAGEETQY	TRBV5-6	TRBD2
ASSSGTSGNTDTQY	TRBV11-3	TRBD2
ASSLDQETQY	TRBV5-6	NA
AWTLPGGEDYGYT	TRBV30	NA
ASSQVRTGFYEQY	TRBV14	TRBD1
ASSKSGERGGPETQY	TRBV7-2	TRBD2
SVDTSGLYNEQF	TRBV29-1	TRBD2
ASSQDYQLYEQY	TRBV14	NA
ASSHLAVEKLF	TRBV14	NA
ASSRTGRETQY	TRBV6-1	TRBD1
ASNPGTAYEQY	TRBV2	TRBD1
ASSFNRDGNEKLF	TRBV28	NA
ASREGTDQPQH	TRBV6-5	NA
ASSLLGGDEQF	TRBV28	TRBD2
ASSLRGREGNRRDEQF	TRBV11-2	TRBD2
ASSPGARNIQY	TRBV14	NA
ASSLTSGRASEQF	TRBV7-9	TRBD2
ASSVRAHNEQF	TRBV9	NA
ASSQDKTGANYGYT	TRBV4-3	NA
ASSLAGSDTQY	TRBV7-9	NA
ASSLVGGRGYYNEQF	TRBV7-2	NA
ASSYSGEQY	TRBV6-5	NA
ASSVEDHGYT	TRBV9	NA
ASSQDWGGRSSYEQY	TRBV4-3	TRBD2
ASSLEVGAHTEAF	TRBV7-8	NA
ASSFSYEQY	TRBV7-2	NA
ASSPPGRSDEKLF	TRBV2	NA
ASSTPQWGVDEQY	TRBV7-2	NA
ASSLVGQGYNQPQH	TRBV7-2	TRBD1
ASTRTGLGQPQH	TRBV6-1	TRBD1
ASSEDTHGYT	TRBV5-6	NA
ASSLISGSTDTQY	TRBV7-9	NA
ASSILAGSSTDTQY	TRBV19	TRBD2
ASRIWEGRGSTDTQY	TRBV28	TRBD2
ASSEARYGYGYT	TRBV25-1	NA
ASSLGLRETQY	TRBV5-4	NA
ASSQDPTGTFATNEKLF	TRBV4-2	NA
ASSDDILGGYT	TRBV6-1	NA
ASSPRGSTGELF	TRBV7-2	NA
AWRGNRQGYTEAF	TRBV30	TRBD1